This T cell receptor (beta chain) was retrieved from a study of cytomegalovirus exposure and HLA in healthy donors. Points from the study as a whole: Later on, analysis showed that most CMV-associated TCR beta chains appeared to be HLA-restricted. In vitro data verified a few CMV-associated chains as specific for CMV antigens. Cytomegalovirus-associated status was assigned to some 160 TCR beta chains.

Turning to this clone: Its antigen is not known.

PCR employed 60 Vbeta and 13 Jbeta primers. Original processing notes: Roughly 10 million shared chains were among approximately 87 million unique TCR beta chains counted in a later analysis. Assay: immunoSEQ multiplex PCR; the TCRdb copy retains only in-frame clones and omits some. Clone size and the V and J calls come from that table; the DNA yielded D and trimming. The data show about 130,000 clones, with approximately 68% seen just once and 1.5% to 2% held by the top ten. Germline lookup yields CDR1 SGHAT and CDR2 FQNNGV. The CDR3 runs to 15 residues. With 5 bases removed from V and 0 bases from J, the gap between germline ends came to 11 bases.

This chain joins TRBV11-2 and TRBJ2-1; D is uncertain. Sample: PBMCs. This clonotype was sampled from a young man in good health and CMV-seropositive. CDR3 sequence (DNA): TGTGCCAGCAGCCTATTCATCGTCTCCTACAATGAGCAGTTCTTC. As protein: CASSLFIVSYNEQFF.